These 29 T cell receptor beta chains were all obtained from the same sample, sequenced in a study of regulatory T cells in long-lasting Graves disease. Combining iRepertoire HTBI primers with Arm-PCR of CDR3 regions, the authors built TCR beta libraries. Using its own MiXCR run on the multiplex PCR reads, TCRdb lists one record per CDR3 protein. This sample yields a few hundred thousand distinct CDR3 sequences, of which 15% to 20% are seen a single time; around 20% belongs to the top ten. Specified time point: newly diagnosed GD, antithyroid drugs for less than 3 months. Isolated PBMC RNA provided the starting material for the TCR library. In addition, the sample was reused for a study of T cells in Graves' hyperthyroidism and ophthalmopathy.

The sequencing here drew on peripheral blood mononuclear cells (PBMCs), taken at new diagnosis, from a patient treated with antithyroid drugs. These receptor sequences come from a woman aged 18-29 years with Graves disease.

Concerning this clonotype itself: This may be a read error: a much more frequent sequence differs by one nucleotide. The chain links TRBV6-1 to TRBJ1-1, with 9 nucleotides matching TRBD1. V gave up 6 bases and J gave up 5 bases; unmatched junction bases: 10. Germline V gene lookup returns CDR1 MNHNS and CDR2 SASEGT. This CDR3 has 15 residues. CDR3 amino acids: CASSLPGTGITEAFF. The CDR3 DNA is TGTGCCAGCAGCCTTCCCGGGACAGGGATAACTGAAGCTTTCTTT.

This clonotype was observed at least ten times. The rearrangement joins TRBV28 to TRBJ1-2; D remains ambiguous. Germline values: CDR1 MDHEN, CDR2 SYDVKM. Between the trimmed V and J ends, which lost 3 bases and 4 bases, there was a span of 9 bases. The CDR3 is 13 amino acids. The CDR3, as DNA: TGTGCCAGCAGTTTTAACGGCCCCTATGGCTACACCTTC. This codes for CASSFNGPYGYTF.

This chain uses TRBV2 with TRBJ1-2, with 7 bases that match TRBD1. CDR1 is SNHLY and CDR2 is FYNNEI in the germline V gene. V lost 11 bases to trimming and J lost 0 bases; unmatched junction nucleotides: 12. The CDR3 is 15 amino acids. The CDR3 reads CAGGSGTEANYGYTF. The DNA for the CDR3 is TGTGCCGGGGGGAGTGGGACAGAAGCTAACTATGGCTACACCTTC.

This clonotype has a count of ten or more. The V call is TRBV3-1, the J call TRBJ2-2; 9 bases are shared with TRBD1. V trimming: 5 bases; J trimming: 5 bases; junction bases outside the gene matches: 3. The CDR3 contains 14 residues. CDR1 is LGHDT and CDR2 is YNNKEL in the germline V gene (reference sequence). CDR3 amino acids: CASSYGTGTGELFF. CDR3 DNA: TGTGCCAGCAGCTACGGGACAGGGACCGGGGAGCTGTTTTTT.

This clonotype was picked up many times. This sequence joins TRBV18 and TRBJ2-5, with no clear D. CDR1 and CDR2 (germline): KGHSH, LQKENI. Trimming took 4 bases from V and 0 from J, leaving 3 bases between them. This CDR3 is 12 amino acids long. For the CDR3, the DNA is TGTGCCAGCTCACAAAACCAAGAGACCCAGTACTTC. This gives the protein CASSQNQETQYF. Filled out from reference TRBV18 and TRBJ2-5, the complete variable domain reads NAGVMQNPRHLVRRRGQEARLRCSPMKGHSHVYWYRQLPEEGLKFMVYLQKENIIDESGMPKERFSAEFPKEGPSILRIQQVVRGDSAAYFCASSQNQETQYFGPGTRLLVL.

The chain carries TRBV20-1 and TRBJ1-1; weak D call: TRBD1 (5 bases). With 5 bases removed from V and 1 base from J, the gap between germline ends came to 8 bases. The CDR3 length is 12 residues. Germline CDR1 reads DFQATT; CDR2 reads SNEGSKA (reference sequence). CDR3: CSAPGGNTEAFF. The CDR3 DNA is TGCAGTGCTCCCGGGGGGAACACTGAAGCTTTCTTT.

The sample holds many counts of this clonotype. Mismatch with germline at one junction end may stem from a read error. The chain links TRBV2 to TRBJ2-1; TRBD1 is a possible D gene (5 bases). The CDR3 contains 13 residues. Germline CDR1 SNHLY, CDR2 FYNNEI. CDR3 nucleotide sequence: TGTGCCAGCAGCGAAGCAGGGTACAATGAGCAGTTCTTC. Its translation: CASSEAGYNEQFF.

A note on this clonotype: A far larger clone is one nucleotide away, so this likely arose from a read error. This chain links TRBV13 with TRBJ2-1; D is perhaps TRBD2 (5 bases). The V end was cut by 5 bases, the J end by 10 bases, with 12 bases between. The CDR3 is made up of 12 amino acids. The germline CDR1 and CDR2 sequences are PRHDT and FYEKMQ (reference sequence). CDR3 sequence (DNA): TGTGCCAGCAGCGAGGCGGGCTACGAGCAGTTCTTC. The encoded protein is CASSEAGYEQFF.

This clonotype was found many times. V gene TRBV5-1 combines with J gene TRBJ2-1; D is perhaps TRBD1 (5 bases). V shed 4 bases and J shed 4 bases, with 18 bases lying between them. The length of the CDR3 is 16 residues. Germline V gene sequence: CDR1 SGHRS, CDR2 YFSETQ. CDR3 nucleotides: TGCGCCAGCAGCGGACAAAACCCGCCAAATTACAATGAGCAGTTCTTC. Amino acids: CASSGQNPPNYNEQFF.

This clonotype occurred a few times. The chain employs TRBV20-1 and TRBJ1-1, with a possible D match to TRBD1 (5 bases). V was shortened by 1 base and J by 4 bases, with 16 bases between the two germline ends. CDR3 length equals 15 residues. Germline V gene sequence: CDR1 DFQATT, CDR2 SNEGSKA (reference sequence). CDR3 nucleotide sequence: TGCAGTGCTAGAGCCCTGGGACTCGGGATCACTGAAGCTTTCTTT. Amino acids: CSARALGLGITEAFF.

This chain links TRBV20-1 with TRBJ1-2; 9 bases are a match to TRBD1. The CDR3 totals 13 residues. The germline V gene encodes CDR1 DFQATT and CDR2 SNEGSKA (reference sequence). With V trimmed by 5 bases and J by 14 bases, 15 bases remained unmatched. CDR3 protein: CSALTPGTGFRTF. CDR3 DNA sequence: TGCAGTGCTCTCACTCCCGGGACAGGGTTTAGGACCTTC.

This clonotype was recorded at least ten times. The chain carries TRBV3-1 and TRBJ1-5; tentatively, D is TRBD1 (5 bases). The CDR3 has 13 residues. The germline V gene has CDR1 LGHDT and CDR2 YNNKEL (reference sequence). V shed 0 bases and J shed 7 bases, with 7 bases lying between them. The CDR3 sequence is CASSQERGQPQHF. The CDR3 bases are TGTGCCAGCAGCCAAGAAAGGGGACAGCCCCAGCATTTT.

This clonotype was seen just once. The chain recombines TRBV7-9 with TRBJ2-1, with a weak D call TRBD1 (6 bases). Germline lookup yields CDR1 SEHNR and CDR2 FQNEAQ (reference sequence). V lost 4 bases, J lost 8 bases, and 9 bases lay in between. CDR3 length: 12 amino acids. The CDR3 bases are TGTGCCAGCAGCTCACAGGGCCATGAGCAGTTCTTC. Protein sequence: CASSSQGHEQFF.

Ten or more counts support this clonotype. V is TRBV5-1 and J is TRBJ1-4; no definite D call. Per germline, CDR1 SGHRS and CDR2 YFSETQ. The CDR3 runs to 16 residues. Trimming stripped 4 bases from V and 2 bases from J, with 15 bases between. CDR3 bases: TGCGCCAGCAGCCTCGGATTTGAGTTTACTAATGAAAAACTGTTTTTT. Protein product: CASSLGFEFTNEKLFF.

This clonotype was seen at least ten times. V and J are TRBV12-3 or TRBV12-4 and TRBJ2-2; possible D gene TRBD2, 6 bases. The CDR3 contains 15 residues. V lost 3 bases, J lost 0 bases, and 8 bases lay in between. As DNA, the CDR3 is TGTGCCAGCAGTTTCGGGGACTCGAACACCGGGGAGCTGTTTTTT. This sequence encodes CASSFGDSNTGELFF.

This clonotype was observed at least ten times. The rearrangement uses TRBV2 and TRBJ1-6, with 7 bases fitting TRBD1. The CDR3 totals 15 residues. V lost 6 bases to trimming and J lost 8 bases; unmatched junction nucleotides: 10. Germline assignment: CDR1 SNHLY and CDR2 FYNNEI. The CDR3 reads CASRELTGKDSPLHF. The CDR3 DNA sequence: TGTGCCAGCAGAGAACTGACAGGGAAGGATTCACCCCTCCACTTT.

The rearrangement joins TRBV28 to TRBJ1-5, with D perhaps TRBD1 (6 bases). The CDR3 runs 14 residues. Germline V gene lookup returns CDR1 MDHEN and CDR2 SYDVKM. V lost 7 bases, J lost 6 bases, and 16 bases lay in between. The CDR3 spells CASKPPGAAQPQHF. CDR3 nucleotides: TGTGCCAGCAAACCTCCGGGGGCGGCTCAGCCCCAGCATTTT.

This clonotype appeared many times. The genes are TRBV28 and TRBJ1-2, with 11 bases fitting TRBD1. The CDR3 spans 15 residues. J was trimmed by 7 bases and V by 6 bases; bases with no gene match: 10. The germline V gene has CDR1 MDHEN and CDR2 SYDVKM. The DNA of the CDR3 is TGTGCCAGCAGCCTCCCGGGACAGGGGGTGAGTGGCTACACCTTC. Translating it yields CASSLPGQGVSGYTF.

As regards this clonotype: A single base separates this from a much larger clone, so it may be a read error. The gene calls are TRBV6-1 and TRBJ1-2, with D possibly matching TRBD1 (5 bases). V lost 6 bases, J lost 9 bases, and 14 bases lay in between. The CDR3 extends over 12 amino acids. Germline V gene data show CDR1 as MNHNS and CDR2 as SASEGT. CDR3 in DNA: TGTGCCAGCAGAGCAGGGCCAATGAGCTACACCTTC. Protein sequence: CASRAGPMSYTF.

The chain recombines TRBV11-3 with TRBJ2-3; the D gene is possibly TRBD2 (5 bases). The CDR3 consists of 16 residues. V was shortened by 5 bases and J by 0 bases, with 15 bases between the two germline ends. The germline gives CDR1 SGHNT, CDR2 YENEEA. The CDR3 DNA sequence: TGTGCCAGCAGCCCTCGAGGTGGAGGAAGCACAGATACGCAGTATTTT. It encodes CASSPRGGGSTDTQYF.

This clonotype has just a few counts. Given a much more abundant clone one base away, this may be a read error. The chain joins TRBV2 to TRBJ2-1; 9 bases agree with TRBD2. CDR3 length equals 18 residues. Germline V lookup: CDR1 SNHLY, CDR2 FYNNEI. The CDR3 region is CASSERASGAISYNEQLF. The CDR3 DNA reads TGTGCCAGCAGTGAGAGGGCTAGCGGGGCCATCTCCTACAATGAGCAGCTCTTC.

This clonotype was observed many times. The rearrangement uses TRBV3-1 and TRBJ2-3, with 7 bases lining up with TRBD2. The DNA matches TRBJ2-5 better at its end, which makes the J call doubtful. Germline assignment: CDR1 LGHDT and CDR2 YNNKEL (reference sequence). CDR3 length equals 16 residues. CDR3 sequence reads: CASSQDGGFRSGTQYF. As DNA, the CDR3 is TGTGCCAGCAGCCAAGACGGGGGGTTTAGGTCCGGAACCCAGTACTTC.

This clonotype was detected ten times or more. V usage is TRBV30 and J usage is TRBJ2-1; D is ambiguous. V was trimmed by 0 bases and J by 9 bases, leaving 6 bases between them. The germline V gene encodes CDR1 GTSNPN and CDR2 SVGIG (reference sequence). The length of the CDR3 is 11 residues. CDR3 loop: CAWSVTREQFF. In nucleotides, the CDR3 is TGTGCCTGGAGTGTAACGCGTGAGCAGTTCTTC.

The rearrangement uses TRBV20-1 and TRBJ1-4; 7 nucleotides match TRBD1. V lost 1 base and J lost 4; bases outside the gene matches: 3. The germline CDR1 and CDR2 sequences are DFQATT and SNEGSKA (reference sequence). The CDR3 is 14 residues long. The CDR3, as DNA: TGCAGTGCTAGAGTAGGGACAGTTAATGAAAAACTGTTTTTT. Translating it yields CSARVGTVNEKLFF.

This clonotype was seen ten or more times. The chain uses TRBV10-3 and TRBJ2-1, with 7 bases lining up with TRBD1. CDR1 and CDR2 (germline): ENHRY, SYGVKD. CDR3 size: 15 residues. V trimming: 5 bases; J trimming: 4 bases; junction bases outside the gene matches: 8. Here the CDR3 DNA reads TGTGCCATCAGTCCCCAGGTGGGACAGTACAATGAGCAGTTCTTC. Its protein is CAISPQVGQYNEQFF.

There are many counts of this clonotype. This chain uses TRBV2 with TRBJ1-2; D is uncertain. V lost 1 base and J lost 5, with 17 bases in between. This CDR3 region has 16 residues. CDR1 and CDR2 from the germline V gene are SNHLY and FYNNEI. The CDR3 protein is CASSEGGIGGRYGYTF. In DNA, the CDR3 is TGTGCCAGCAGTGAAGGCGGGATCGGCGGGCGGTATGGCTACACCTTC.

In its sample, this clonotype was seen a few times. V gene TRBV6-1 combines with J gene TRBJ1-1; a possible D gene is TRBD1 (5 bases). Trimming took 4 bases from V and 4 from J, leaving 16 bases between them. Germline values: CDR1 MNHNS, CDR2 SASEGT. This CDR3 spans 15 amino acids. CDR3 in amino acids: CASSGVVAGPTEAFF. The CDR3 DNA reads TGTGCCAGCAGTGGAGTCGTGGCGGGACCCACTGAAGCTTTCTTT.

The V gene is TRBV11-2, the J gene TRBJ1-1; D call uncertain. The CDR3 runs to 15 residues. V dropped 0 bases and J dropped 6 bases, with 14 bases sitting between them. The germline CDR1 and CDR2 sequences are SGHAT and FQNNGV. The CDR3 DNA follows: TGTGCCAGCAGCTTAGATCAAAGTTTATTCGCTGAAGCTTTCTTT. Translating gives CASSLDQSLFAEAFF.

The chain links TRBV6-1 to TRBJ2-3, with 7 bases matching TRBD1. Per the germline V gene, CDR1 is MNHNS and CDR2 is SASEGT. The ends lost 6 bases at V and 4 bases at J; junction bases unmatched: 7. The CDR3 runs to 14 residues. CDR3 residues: CASSRQGAADTQYF. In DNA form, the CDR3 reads TGTGCCAGCAGCCGACAGGGTGCAGCAGATACGCAGTATTTT.